These 8 T cell receptor beta chains share one sample of origin, sequenced in a study of patients and donors after allogeneic stem cell transplantation. TCRdb re-derived calls from the RT-PCR reads in MiXCR, one entry per CDR3 protein. Here the sample spans approximately 150,000 distinct CDR3 sequences, 30% being singletons. Sequenced: blood, either unsorted or a sorted T cell fraction (not recorded which). The origin of the receptors is a human donor who was either an allogeneic HSCT recipient or a stem cell or donor lymphocyte infusion donor (not recorded which). It is not recorded whose cells these are; they may come from a transplant donor.

This clonotype has just a few counts. This chain connects TRBV3-1 to TRBJ1-2; D not resolved. V was trimmed by 1 base and J by 4 bases, leaving 13 bases between them. The CDR3 sequence is 15 residues long. The germline CDR1 and CDR2 sequences are LGHDT and YNNKEL (reference sequence). The CDR3 sequence: CASSQGQPSPYGYTF. For the CDR3, the DNA is TGTGCCAGCAGCCAAGGTCAGCCCAGCCCCTATGGCTACACCTTC.

The chain links TRBV5-4 to TRBJ2-3, with TRBD2 identical over 11 bases. V lost 0 bases and J lost 0; bases outside the gene matches: 0. The germline gives CDR1 SGHNT, CDR2 YYREEE (reference sequence). This CDR3 is 16 amino acids long. The CDR3 DNA reads as TGTGCCAGCAGCTTGGGGACTAGCGGGAGCACAGATACGCAGTATTTT. Its protein is CASSLGTSGSTDTQYF.

The CDR3 DNA sequence: TGTGCCAGCAGGGAAACGGAGGGAGGAGGTCAGCCCCAGCATTTT. This translates into CASRETEGGGQPQHF. The chain links TRBV6-6 to TRBJ1-5; D not certain. The CDR3 sequence is 15 residues long. The V gene's germline CDR1 is MNHNY and CDR2 SVGAGI (reference sequence). The V gene lost 6 bases and the J gene lost 6 bases, with 18 bases spanning the gap.

V and J are TRBV12-3 or TRBV12-4 and TRBJ2-1; the match to TRBD2 covers 7 bases. There are 15 residues in the CDR3. V was pared by 10 bases and J by 1 base, with 10 bases of the junction left unmatched. CDR3: CAIRRREFSYNEQFF. The DNA for the CDR3 is TGTGCCATAAGGCGGCGGGAGTTTTCCTACAATGAGCAGTTCTTC.

About this clonotype: Germline is not matched at one junction end, which may reflect a read error. The chain is built from TRBV3-1 and TRBJ2-7; the D call may be TRBD1 or TRBD2 (5 bases each). CDR3 length equals 15 residues. Germline CDR1 reads LGHDT; CDR2 reads YNNKEL (reference sequence). For the CDR3, the DNA is TGTGCCAGCAGCAAAGAACCGGGGCCCTGGGGCGAGCAGTACTTC. This codes for CASSKEPGPWGEQYF.

V usage is TRBV7-2 and J usage is TRBJ2-1, with unresolved D. CDR1 is SGHTA and CDR2 is FQGNSA in the germline V gene. The CDR3 loop spans 12 amino acids. V shed 4 bases and J shed 10 bases, with 11 bases lying between them. CDR3 in amino acids: CASSSYTPEQFF. The CDR3 region has the DNA TGTGCCAGCAGCTCTTATACCCCCGAGCAGTTCTTC.

The sample holds a few counts of this clonotype. At one boundary the junction diverges from the germline segment, which might be a read error. V is TRBV7-7 and J is TRBJ2-3; the match to TRBD1 covers 7 bases. The CDR3 has 14 residues. Per germline, CDR1 SSHAT and CDR2 FNYEAQ (reference sequence). CDR3: CASSLARDSQTQYF. The CDR3 bases are TGTGCTAGCAGCTTAGCCCGGGACAGCCAGACGCAGTATTTT.

This clonotype was seen a few times. The genes are TRBV24-1 and TRBJ2-1; no reliable D call. The germline V gene has CDR1 KGHDR and CDR2 SFDVKD. Trimming shortened V by 7 bases and J by 4 bases, and 10 bases separated the two germline ends. The CDR3 sequence is 13 residues long. The CDR3 DNA sequence: TGTGCCACCAGGGACCGGCGTTACAATGAGCAGTTCTTC. Its translation: CATRDRRYNEQFF.